One sample yielded the 10 T cell receptor beta chains listed below, sequenced in a study of beta chain features in type 1 diabetes. The isolated RNA, all of it, was reverse transcribed, so expressed TCRB transcripts were what got sequenced. The assay was immunoSEQ multiplex PCR, and TCRdb's table has in-frame clones only and misses some. The data hold hundreds of thousands of clones, with 13% to 15% observed a single time. What was sequenced was central memory CD4+ T cells from blood. The receptors derive from a man aged 30 to 45 in good health.

V is TRBV4-3 and J is TRBJ2-1; D possibly matches TRBD1 or TRBD2 (5 bases each). Trimming cost V 4 bases and J 5 bases, with 15 bases left between them. CDR1 LGHNA and CDR2 YSLEER come from the germline V gene. This CDR3 region has 15 residues. The CDR3 nucleotides read TGCGCCAGCAGCCCAAGCGGAAAGGGGAACAATGAGCAGTTCTTC. Amino acid sequence: CASSPSGKGNNEQFF.

This clone showed up just a few times. The chain is built from TRBV6-5 and TRBJ2-5; the D is unclear. The CDR3 has 15 amino acids. The germline V gene has CDR1 MNHEY and CDR2 SVGAGI. The V end lost 0 bases, the J end lost 4 bases, and 12 bases lay between the germline ends. For the CDR3, the DNA is TGTGCCAGCAGTTACTCAATGTTGCTTACAGAGACCCAGTACTTC. Translating gives CASSYSMLLTETQYF.

The V gene is TRBV28, the J gene TRBJ2-4, with D perhaps TRBD2 (5 bases). Trimming stripped 1 base from V and 11 bases from J, with 9 bases between. Per the germline V gene, CDR1 is MDHEN and CDR2 is SYDVKM. This CDR3 is built from 12 residues. As DNA, the CDR3 is TGTGCCAGCAGTTTATCGGGATTCCTTCAGTACTTC. It is translated as CASSLSGFLQYF.

The V and J genes are TRBV6-5 and TRBJ1-2; 9 bases are shared with TRBD1. Unmatched junction bases numbered 6, after V lost 5 bases and J lost 8 bases. Germline V gives CDR1 MNHEY, CDR2 SVGAGI. There are 13 residues in the CDR3. The CDR3 reads CASSGTGGRGYTF. In DNA, the CDR3 is TGTGCCAGCAGTGGCACAGGGGGCCGAGGCTACACCTTC.

The chain combines TRBV28 with TRBJ1-6; maybe TRBD1 (5 bases). The CDR3 is 15 amino acids. CDR1 is MDHEN, CDR2 SYDVKM, per germline. V shed 3 bases and J shed 5 bases, with 11 bases lying between them. The CDR3 DNA reads as TGTGCCAGCAGTTTTAGGCAGGGAAATAATTCACCCCTCCACTTT. It encodes CASSFRQGNNSPLHF.

This clone was seen a few times. This chain joins TRBV5-6 and TRBJ2-7, with D possibly being TRBD2 (6 bases). Germline lookup yields CDR1 SGHDT and CDR2 YYEEEE. V lost 1 base to trimming and J lost 4 bases, with 9 bases between them. The CDR3 consists of 13 residues. This CDR3 is CASSLPSEYEQYV. The CDR3 nucleotides read TGTGCCAGCAGCTTGCCTAGCGAGTACGAGCAGTACGTC.

This clone was recorded many times. This chain uses TRBV5-5 with TRBJ2-3; no definite D call. V dropped 1 base and J dropped 4 bases, with 13 bases sitting between them. Per the germline V gene, CDR1 is SGHKS and CDR2 is YYEKEE (reference sequence). The CDR3 covers 15 residues. The CDR3, as DNA: TGTGCCAGCAGCTTGAGGCCCCCCTCCGCAGATACGCAGTATTTT. It yields the protein CASSLRPPSADTQYF.

This clone came up a few times. This rearrangement joins TRBV7-2 to TRBJ2-1; 7 nucleotides line up with TRBD2. This CDR3 comprises 15 residues. Germline V gene data show CDR1 as SGHTA and CDR2 as FQGNSA. V lost 4 bases and J lost 9; bases outside the gene matches: 12. CDR3 nucleotide sequence: TGTGCCAGCAGCTCCAGCGGGACCAAAATCCTTGAGCAGTTCTTC. It yields the protein CASSSSGTKILEQFF.

The chain combines TRBV19 with TRBJ2-7; D unresolved. The CDR3 consists of 16 residues. The V and J ends lost 6 bases and 4 bases respectively, with 22 bases between them. Per the germline V gene, CDR1 is LNHDA and CDR2 is SQIVND (reference sequence). For the CDR3, the DNA is TGTGCCAGTAGACTCAACCAGGAGACGGCACCGTACGAGCAGTACGTC. This sequence encodes CASRLNQETAPYEQYV.

This chain joins TRBV5-4 and TRBJ2-5; 8 nucleotides line up with TRBD1. The CDR3 has 15 residues. After removal of 2 bases from V and 0 bases from J, the junction contained 3 bases not matched to a gene. The germline gives CDR1 SGHNT, CDR2 YYREEE (reference sequence). In DNA form, the CDR3 reads TGTGCCAGCAGCTTCGGACAGGGCCACCAAGAGACCCAGTACTTC. Translating it yields CASSFGQGHQETQYF.